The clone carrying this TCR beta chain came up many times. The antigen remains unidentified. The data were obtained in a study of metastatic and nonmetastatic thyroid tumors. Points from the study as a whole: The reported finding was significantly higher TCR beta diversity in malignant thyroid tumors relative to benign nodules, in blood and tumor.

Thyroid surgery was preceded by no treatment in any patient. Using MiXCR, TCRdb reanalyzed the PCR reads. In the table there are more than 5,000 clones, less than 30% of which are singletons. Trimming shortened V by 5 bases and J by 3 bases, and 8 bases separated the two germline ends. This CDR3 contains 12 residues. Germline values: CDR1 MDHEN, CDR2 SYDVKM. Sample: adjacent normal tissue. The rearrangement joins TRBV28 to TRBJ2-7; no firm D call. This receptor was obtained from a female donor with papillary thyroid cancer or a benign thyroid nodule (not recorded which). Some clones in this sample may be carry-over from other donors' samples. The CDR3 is CASSTVDYEQYF. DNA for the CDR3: TGTGCCAGCAGTACTGTCGACTACGAGCAGTACTTC.